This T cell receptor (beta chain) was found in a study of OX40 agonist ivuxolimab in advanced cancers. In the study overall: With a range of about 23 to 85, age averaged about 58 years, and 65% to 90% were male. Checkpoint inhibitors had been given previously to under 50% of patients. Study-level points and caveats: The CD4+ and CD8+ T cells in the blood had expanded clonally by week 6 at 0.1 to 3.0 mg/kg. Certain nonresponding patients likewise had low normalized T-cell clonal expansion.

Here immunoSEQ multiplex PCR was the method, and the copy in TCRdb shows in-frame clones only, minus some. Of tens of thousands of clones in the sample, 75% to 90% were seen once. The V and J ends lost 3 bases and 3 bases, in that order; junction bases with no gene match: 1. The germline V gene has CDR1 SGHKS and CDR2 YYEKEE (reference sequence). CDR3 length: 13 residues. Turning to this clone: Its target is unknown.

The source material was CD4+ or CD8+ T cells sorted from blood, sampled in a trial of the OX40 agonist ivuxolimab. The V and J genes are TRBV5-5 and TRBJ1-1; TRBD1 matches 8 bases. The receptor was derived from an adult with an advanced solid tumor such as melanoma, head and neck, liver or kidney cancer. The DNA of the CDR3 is TGTGCCAGCAGCTCACAGGGGGACACTGAAGCTTTCTTT. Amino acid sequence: CASSSQGDTEAFF. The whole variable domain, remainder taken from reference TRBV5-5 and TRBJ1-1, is DAGVTQSPTHLIKTRGQQVTLRCSPISGHKSVSWYQQVLGQGPQFIFQYYEKEERGRGNFPDRFSARQFPNYSSELNVNALLLGDSALYLCASSSQGDTEAFFGQGTRLTVV.